The table lists the clone carrying this T cell receptor beta chain with many counts. What it binds is not known. Germline CDR1 is LGHDT and CDR2 is YNNKEL (reference sequence). This CDR3 is 14 amino acids long. V lost 4 bases and J 2 bases, leaving 12 bases between the germline ends. From genomic DNA, TCR beta CDR3 was amplified by two-round multiplex PCR. Round one of PCR was performed, and it used primers specific to each TRBV and TRBJ gene. One entry per CDR3 protein, called by TCRdb with MiXCR from the multiplex PCR reads. The data show around 14,000 distinct CDR3 sequences, about 32% seen once. This sample was included in a study of prognosis after radiotherapy for stage I lung cancer. Study-wide results and caveats: The study found that unique TCR clone counts fell after stereotactic body radiation therapy, median around 10,000 versus 6,900. Some patients went on to develop distant metastases. Their Shannon entropy after stereotactic body radiation therapy was lower, and its change from baseline was also lower. Tumor-specific status of the expanded TCR clones was not determined in the analysis.

The V gene is TRBV3-1, the J gene TRBJ2-7; D uncertain. The sequencing used PBMCs, collected before or after stereotactic body radiation therapy (not recorded which). This clonotype was sampled from a donor aged 50 or older with non-small cell lung cancer. The CDR3, as DNA: TGTGCCAGCAGCCGACCGGGCGATACCTACGAGCAGTACTTC. This codes for CASSRPGDTYEQYF.